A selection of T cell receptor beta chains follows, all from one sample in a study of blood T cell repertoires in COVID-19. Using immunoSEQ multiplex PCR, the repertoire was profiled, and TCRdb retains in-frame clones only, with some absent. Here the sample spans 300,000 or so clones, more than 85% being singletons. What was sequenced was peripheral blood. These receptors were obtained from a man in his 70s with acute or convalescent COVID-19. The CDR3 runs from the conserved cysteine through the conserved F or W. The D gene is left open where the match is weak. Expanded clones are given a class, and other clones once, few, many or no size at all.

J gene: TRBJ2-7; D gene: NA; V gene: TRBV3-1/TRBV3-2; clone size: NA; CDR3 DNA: TGTGCCAGCCTTAGCAGGGCCTACGAGCAGTACTTC; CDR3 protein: CASLSRAYEQYF
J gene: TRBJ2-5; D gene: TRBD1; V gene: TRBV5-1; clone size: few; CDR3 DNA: TGCGCCAGCAGCACCGGACAGGGGGAAGAGACCCAGTACTTC; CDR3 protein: CASSTGQGEETQYF
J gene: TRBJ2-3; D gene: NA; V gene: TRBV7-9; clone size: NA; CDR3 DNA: TGTGCCAGCAGCTCCCGCGGGGCAGGGGGAGAGGGGGATACGCAGTATTTT; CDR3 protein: CASSSRGAGGEGDTQYF
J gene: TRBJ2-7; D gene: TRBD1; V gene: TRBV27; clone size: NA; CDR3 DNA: TGTGCCAGCAGTATAGCACAGGGGCCCTACTACGAGCAGTACTTC; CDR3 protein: CASSIAQGPYYEQYF
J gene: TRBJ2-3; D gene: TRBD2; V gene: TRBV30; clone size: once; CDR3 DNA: TGTGCCTGGAATCTACGACTAGCGGGAAACACAGATACGCAGTATTTT; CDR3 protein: CAWNLRLAGNTDTQYF
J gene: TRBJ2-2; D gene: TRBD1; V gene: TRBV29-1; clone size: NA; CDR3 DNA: TGCAGCGTTGTGGACAGGCCGAACACCGGGGAGCTGTTTTTT; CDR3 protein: CSVVDRPNTGELFF
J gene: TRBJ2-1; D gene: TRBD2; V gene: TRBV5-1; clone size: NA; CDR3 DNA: TGCGCCAGCAGCTTGGAACTAGCGGACTACAATGAGCAGTTCTTC; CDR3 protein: CASSLELADYNEQFF
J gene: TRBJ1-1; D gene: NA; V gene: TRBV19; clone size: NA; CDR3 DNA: TGTGCCAGTACTTTTATTCGGGGGGAGGTCACTGAAGCTTTCTTT; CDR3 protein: CASTFIRGEVTEAFF
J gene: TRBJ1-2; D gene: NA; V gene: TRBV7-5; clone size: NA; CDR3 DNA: TGTGTCAGAAGCTCCGATGGACAGTTTGGCTACACCTTC; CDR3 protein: CVRSSDGQFGYTF
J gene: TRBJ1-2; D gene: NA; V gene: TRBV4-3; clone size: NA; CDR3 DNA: TGCGCCAGCAGCCAAGGACAGACTGACTATGGCTACACCTTC; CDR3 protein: CASSQGQTDYGYTF
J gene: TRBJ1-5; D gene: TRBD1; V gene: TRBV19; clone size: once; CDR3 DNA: TGTGCCAGTAGTCCCCGGGACAGGGAGAGCAATCAGCCCCAGCATTTT; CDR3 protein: CASSPRDRESNQPQHF
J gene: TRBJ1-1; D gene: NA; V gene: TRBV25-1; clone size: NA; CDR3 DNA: TGTGCCAGCAGTGAATTGGGAGGGGGGGACACTGAAGCTTTCTTT; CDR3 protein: CASSELGGGDTEAFF
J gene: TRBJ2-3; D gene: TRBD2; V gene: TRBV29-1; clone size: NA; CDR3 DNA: TGCAGCGTTGGCCTGGGAGGGAATGCAGATACGCAGTATTTT; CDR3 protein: CSVGLGGNADTQYF
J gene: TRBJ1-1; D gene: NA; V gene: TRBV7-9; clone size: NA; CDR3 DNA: TGTGCCAGCACCCCCTCAGGAACTGAAGCTTTCTTT; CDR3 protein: CASTPSGTEAFF
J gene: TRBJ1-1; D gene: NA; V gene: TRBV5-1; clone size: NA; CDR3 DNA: TGCGCCAGCAGCCAAACAGCTGGAAACACTGAAGCTTTCTTT; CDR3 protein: CASSQTAGNTEAFF